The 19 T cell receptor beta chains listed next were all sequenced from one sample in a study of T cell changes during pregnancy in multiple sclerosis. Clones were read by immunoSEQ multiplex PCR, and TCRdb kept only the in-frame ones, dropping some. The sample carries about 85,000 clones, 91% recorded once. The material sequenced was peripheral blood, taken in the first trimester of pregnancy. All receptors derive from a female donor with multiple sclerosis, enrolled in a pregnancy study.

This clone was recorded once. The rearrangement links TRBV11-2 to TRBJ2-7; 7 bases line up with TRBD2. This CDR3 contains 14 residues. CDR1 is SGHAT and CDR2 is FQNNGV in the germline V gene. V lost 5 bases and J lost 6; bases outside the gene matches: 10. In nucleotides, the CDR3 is TGTGCCAGCAGCCACAAGTGGGCGGGAGTCGAGCAGTACTTC. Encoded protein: CASSHKWAGVEQYF.

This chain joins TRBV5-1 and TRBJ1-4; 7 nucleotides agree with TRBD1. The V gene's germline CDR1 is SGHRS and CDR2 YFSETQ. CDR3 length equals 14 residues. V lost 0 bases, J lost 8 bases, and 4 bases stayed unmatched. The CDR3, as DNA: TGCGCCAGCAGCTTGGGACAGGGAGGAGAAAAACTGTTTTTT. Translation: CASSLGQGGEKLFF.

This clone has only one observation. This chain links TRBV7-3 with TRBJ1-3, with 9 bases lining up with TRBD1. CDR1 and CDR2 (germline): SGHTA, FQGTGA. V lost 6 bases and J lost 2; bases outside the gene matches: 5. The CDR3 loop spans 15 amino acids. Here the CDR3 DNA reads TGTGCCAGCAGTAGGGACAGGGTCGCTGGAAACACCATATATTTT. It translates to CASSRDRVAGNTIYF.

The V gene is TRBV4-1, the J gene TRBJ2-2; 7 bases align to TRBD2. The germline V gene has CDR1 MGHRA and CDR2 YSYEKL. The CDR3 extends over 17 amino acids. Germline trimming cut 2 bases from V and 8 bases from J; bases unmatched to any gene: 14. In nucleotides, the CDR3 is TGCGCCAGCAGCCAACCCGCTCGACTAGCAGAGGAGGGGGAGCTGTTTTTT. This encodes CASSQPARLAEEGELFF.

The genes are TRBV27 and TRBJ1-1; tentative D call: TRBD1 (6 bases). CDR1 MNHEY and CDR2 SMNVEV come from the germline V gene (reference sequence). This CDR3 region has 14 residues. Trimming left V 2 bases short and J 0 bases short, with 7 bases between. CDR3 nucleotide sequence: TGTGCCAGCAGTTTACAGGGGATGAACACTGAAGCTTTCTTT. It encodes CASSLQGMNTEAFF.

The DNA for the CDR3 is TGTGCCAGCAGTCCCCCCCTCGTAGCGGGAGGCTACAATGAGCAGTTCTTC. Translating it yields CASSPPLVAGGYNEQFF. The genes are TRBV28 and TRBJ2-1; 10 bases match TRBD2. V lost 5 bases, J lost 3 bases, and 10 bases stayed unmatched. The germline CDR1 and CDR2 sequences are MDHEN and SYDVKM. The length of the CDR3 is 17 residues. The variable domain in full, with the rest retrieved from reference TRBV28 and TRBJ2-1, is DVKVTQSSRYLVKRTGEKVFLECVQDMDHENMFWYRQDPGLGLRLIYFSYDVKMKEKGDIPEGYSVSREKKERFSLILESASTNQTSMYLCASSPPLVAGGYNEQFFGPGTRLTVL.

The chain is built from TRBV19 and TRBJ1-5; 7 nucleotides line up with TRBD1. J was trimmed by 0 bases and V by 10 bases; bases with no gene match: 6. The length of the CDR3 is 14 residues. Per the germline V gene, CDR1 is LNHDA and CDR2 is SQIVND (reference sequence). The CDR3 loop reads CATSDRASNQPQHF. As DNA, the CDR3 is TGTGCCACATCAGACAGGGCTAGCAATCAGCCCCAGCATTTT.

CDR3 DNA: TGTGCCAGCAGTATCCCGGGGGGGGCACAAGAGACCCAGTACTTC. Its translation: CASSIPGGAQETQYF. This sequence joins TRBV6-6 and TRBJ2-5, with 8 positions matching TRBD2. Germline CDR1 reads MNHNY; CDR2 reads SVGAGI (reference sequence). There are 15 residues in the CDR3. V shed 5 bases and J 2 bases; nucleotides not matched to a gene: 7.

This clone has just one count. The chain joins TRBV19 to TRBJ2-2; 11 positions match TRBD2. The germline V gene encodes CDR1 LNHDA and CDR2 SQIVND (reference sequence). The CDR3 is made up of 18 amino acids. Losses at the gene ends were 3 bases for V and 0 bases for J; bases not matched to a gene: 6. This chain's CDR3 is CASSIRASGRPNTGELFF. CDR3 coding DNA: TGTGCCAGTAGTATTCGGGCTAGCGGGAGGCCGAACACCGGGGAGCTGTTTTTT.

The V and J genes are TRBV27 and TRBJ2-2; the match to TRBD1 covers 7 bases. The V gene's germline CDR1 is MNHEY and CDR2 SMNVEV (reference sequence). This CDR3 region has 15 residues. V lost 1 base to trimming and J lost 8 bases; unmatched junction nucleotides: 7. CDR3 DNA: TGTGCCAGCAGTTTATTGGCAGGGGGTAGGGGGGAGCTGTTTTTT. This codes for CASSLLAGGRGELFF.

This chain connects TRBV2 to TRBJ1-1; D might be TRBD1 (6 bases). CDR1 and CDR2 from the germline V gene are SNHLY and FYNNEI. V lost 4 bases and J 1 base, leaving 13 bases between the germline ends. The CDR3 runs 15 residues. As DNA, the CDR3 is TGTGCCAGCAGTGGGAGACAGGCCAGGAACACTGAAGCTTTCTTT. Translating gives CASSGRQARNTEAFF. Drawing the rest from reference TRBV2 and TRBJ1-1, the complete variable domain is EPEVTQTPSHQVTQMGQEVILRCVPISNHLYFYWYRQILGQKVEFLVSFYNNEISEKSEIFDDQFSVERPDGSNFTLKIRSTKLEDSAMYFCASSGRQARNTEAFFGQGTRLTVV.

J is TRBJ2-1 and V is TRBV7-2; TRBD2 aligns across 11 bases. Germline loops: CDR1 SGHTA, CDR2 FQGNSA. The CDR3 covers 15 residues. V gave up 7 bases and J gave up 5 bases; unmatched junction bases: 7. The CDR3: CASTISGRADNEQFF. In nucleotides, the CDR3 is TGTGCCAGCACCATTAGCGGGAGGGCCGACAATGAGCAGTTCTTC.

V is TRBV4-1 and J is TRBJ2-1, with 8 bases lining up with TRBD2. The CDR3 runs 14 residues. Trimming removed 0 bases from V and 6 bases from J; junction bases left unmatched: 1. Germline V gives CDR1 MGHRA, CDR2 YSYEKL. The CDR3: CASSQDGTSNEQFF. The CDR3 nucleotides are TGCGCCAGCAGCCAAGATGGGACTAGCAATGAGCAGTTCTTC.

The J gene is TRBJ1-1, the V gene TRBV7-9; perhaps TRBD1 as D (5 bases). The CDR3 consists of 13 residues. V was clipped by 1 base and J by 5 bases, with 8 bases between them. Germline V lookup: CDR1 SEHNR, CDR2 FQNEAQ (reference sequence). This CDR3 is CASSLGQGTEAFF. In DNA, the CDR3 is TGTGCCAGCAGCTTAGGCCAGGGAACTGAAGCTTTCTTT.

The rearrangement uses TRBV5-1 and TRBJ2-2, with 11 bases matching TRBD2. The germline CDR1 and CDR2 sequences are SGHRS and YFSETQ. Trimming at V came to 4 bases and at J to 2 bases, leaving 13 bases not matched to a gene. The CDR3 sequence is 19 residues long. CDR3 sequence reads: CASSQTTGTSGLNTGELFF. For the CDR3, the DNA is TGCGCCAGCAGCCAAACGACCGGGACTAGCGGACTTAACACCGGGGAGCTGTTTTTT.

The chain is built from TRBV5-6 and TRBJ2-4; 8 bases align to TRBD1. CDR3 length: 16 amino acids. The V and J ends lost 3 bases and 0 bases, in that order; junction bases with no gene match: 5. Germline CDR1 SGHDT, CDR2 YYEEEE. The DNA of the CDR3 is TGTGCCAGCAGCTGGGGGACAGGACTAGCCAAAAACATTCAGTACTTC. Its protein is CASSWGTGLAKNIQYF.

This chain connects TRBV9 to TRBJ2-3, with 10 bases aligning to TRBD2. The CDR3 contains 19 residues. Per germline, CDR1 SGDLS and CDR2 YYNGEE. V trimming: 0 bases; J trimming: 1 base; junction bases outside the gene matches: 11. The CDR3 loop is CASSVDRAGGPRGTDTQYF. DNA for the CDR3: TGTGCCAGCAGCGTAGATCGAGCGGGAGGGCCCCGGGGCACAGATACGCAGTATTTT. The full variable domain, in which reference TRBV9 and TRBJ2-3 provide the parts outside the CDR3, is DSGVTQTPKHLITATGQRVTLRCSPRSGDLSVYWYQQSLDQGLQFLIQYYNGEERAKGNILERFSAQQFPDLHSELNLSSLELGDSALYFCASSVDRAGGPRGTDTQYFGPGTRLTVL.

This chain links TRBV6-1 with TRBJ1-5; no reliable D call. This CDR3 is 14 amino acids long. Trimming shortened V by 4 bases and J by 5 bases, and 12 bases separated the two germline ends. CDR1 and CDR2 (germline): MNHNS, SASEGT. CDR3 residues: CASSGLTEYQPQHF. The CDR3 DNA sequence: TGTGCCAGCAGTGGCCTCACAGAGTATCAGCCCCAGCATTTT.

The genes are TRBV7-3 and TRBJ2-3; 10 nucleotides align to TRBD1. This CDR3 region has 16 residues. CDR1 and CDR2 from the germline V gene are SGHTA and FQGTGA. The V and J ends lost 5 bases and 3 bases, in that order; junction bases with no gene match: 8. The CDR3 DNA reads TGTGCCAGCAGCCGGGGACAGGGGACCTCAACAGATACGCAGTATTTT. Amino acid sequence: CASSRGQGTSTDTQYF.